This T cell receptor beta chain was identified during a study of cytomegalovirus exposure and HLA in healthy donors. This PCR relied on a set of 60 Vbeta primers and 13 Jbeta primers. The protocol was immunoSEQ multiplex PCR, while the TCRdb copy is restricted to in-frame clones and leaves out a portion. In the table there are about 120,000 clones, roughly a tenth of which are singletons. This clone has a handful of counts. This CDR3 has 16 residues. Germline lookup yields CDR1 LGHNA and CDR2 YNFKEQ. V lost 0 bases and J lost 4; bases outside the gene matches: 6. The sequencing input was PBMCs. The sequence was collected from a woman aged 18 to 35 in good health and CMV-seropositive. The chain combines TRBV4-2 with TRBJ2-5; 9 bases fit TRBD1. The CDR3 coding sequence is TGTGCCAGCAGCCAAGATGGCGGGACAGGGCCAGAGACCCAGTACTTC. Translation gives CASSQDGGTGPETQYF.